This T cell receptor beta chain was sequenced for a study of metastatic and nonmetastatic thyroid tumors. Study overall: The study looked at repertoires side by side in blood and in tumor or nodule tissue from malignant and benign thyroid patients. The study, taken as a whole, reports: In both blood and tumor samples, TCR beta diversity was reported significantly higher for malignant than benign nodules.

Trimming took 4 bases from V and 3 from J, leaving 17 bases between them. The CDR3 is made up of 16 amino acids. Germline CDR1 is MNHEY and CDR2 is SVGEGT. This clone occurred a few times. The target antigen is unknown. Thyroid surgery was performed in patients who had received no treatment beforehand. TCRdb re-called clones from the PCR reads using MiXCR. The sample carries about 18,000 clones, 30% to 40% recorded once. The chain carries TRBV6-2 or TRBV6-3 and TRBJ2-3; D is perhaps TRBD2 (7 bases). Sequenced: tumor tissue. The TCR comes from a female donor with papillary thyroid cancer or a benign thyroid nodule (not recorded which). Some clones in this sample may be carry-over from other donors' samples. The CDR3 sequence is CASSFTTRGGTDTQYF. Written as DNA, the CDR3 is TGTGCCAGCAGTTTTACGACTAGGGGGGGGACAGATACGCAGTATTTT.